The rows below give T cell receptor beta chains drawn from one sample of a study of T-cell reconstitution after alpha-beta-depleted transplantation in children. Via MiXCR, TCRdb re-called the PCR reads, giving one row per CDR3 protein. The sample lists 420,000 or so distinct CDR3 sequences, 11% occurring once. This material consisted of PBMCs from the stem cell graft donor, taken from the stem cell graft. The receptors come from a human donor who donated a stem cell graft to a child with acute myeloid leukemia. Both conserved end residues are part of each CDR3. Each record gives: clone size, D gene, J gene, V gene, CDR3 protein, CDR3 DNA. A D gene is named only where the DNA matches it firmly. A row's size may be missing; if present it is once, few, many or a size class.

. TRBD1 TRBJ2-1 TRBV18 CASSPPVGTGVNEQFF TGTGCCAGCTCACCACCGGTCGGAACAGGGGTCAATGAGCAGTTCTTC
few . TRBJ1-1 TRBV7-2 CASSPSTTEAFF TGTGCCAGCAGCCCATCCACCACTGAAGCTTTCTTT
. TRBD1 TRBJ2-7 TRBV29-1 CSVGDRVYEQYF TGCAGCGTTGGGGACAGAGTGTACGAGCAGTACTTC
. . TRBJ2-5 TRBV10-3 CAISFDGGRETQYF TGTGCCATCAGCTTCGATGGGGGCCGAGAGACCCAGTACTTC
many TRBD1 TRBJ1-4 TRBV20-1 CSASPPTGADEKLFF TGCAGTGCTAGCCCTCCGACAGGGGCGGATGAAAAACTGTTTTTT
few TRBD2 TRBJ2-2 TRBV6-1 CASSEWLAVKVTGELFF TGTGCCAGCAGTGAATGGCTAGCGGTAAAGGTTACCGGGGAGCTGTTTTTT
. . TRBJ2-5 TRBV9 CASSATGLETQYF TGTGCCAGCAGCGCTACAGGGTTAGAGACCCAGTACTTC
many TRBD2 TRBJ2-7 TRBV20-1 CSARDSRGLSYEQYF TGCAGTGCTAGAGATTCGCGGGGGTTGTCCTACGAGCAGTACTTC
. TRBD2 TRBJ2-1 TRBV3-1 CASSQILAGNTDEQFF TGTGCCAGCAGCCAAATCCTAGCGGGGAATACGGATGAGCAGTTCTTC
. . TRBJ1-5 TRBV29-1 CSVQTGPNQPQHF TGCAGCGTGCAGACAGGTCCCAATCAGCCCCAGCATTTT
. TRBD2 TRBJ2-1 TRBV7-9 CASSPLTSGSYNEQFF TGTGCCAGCAGCCCCCTAACTAGCGGGAGCTACAATGAGCAGTTCTTC
. . TRBJ2-5 TRBV6-2/TRBV6-3 CASTKGGQETQYF TGTGCCAGCACAAAAGGGGGTCAAGAGACCCAGTACTTC
. . TRBJ1-6 TRBV5-5 CASSLLPAGENSPLHF TGTGCCAGCAGCCTTCTCCCGGCAGGGGAAAATTCACCCCTCCACTTT
. TRBD2 TRBJ2-1 TRBV4-2 CASRQLAGSGNEQFF TGTGCCAGCAGACAACTAGCGGGAAGTGGGAATGAGCAGTTCTTC
. . TRBJ2-7 TRBV20-1 CSASLDKSPHEQYF TGCAGTGCTAGTTTGGACAAAAGTCCCCACGAGCAGTACTTC
. TRBD1 TRBJ2-7 TRBV20-1 CSAIRDRVDEQYF TGCAGTGCTATCCGGGACAGGGTCGACGAGCAGTACTTC
many . TRBJ2-5 TRBV5-4 CASSLAATRETQYF TGTGCCAGCAGCTTGGCGGCTACTCGAGAGACCCAGTACTTC
many TRBD2 TRBJ2-3 TRBV14 CASSPSLGAGGTDTQYF TGTGCCAGCAGCCCCTCCTTGGGAGCGGGGGGCACAGATACGCAGTATTTT
. . TRBJ2-5 TRBV7-8 CASSLGVVQETQYF TGTGCCAGCAGCTTAGGAGTAGTGCAAGAGACCCAGTACTTC
few TRBD1 TRBJ1-2 TRBV18 CASSYGTGTAYGYTF TGTGCCAGCTCATACGGAACCGGGACAGCCTATGGCTACACCTTC
few TRBD1 TRBJ2-5 TRBV12-5 CASGFEAGGLYQETQYF TGTGCTAGTGGTTTCGAGGCAGGGGGATTGTACCAAGAGACCCAGTACTTC
. . TRBJ2-5 TRBV7-8 CASSRLQTQYF TGTGCCAGCAGCCGATTACAGACCCAGTACTTC
. . TRBJ2-7 TRBV3-1 CASSQPRKRSSYEQYF TGTGCCAGCAGCCAACCCAGAAAGAGAAGCTCCTACGAGCAGTACTTC
. . TRBJ1-1 TRBV4-2 CASSPGPQNTEAFF TGTGCCAGCAGCCCCGGGCCACAGAACACTGAAGCTTTCTTT
few TRBD1 TRBJ2-3 TRBV19 CASAESGTGVSTDTQYF TGTGCCAGTGCAGAGTCCGGGACAGGCGTTAGCACAGATACGCAGTATTTT
. TRBD1 TRBJ2-3 TRBV6-1 CASSEGTGQGKYF TGTGCCAGCAGTGAGGGGACGGGACAGGGAAAATATTTT
few . TRBJ1-2 TRBV29-1 CSVVTAGFGYTF TGCAGCGTTGTCACCGCAGGGTTCGGCTACACCTTC
. . TRBJ1-1 TRBV11-1 CASSSTPGFTEAFF TGTGCCAGCAGCTCGACGCCAGGGTTCACTGAAGCTTTCTTT
. . TRBJ2-3 TRBV6-5 CASSLTGASTDTQYF TGTGCCAGCAGTTTAACGGGGGCTAGCACAGATACGCAGTATTTT
few TRBD2 TRBJ2-7 TRBV27 CASSLFGTSGTYEQYF TGTGCCAGCAGTTTATTCGGGACTAGCGGTACCTACGAGCAGTACTTC
. . TRBJ2-1 TRBV2 CASSDKPREQFF TGTGCCAGCAGTGACAAGCCGCGGGAGCAGTTCTTC
few . TRBJ2-3 TRBV20-1 CSASSQGRLDSTDTQYF TGCAGTGCTAGTTCCCAGGGACGACTGGATAGCACAGATACGCAGTATTTT
. TRBD2 TRBJ2-7 TRBV5-1 CASSLEGAGGHEQYF TGCGCCAGCAGCTTGGAGGGAGCGGGAGGTCACGAGCAGTACTTC
. TRBD2 TRBJ2-5 TRBV7-2 CASSLLAGGLLQETQYF TGTGCCAGCAGCTTACTAGCGGGGGGCCTATTACAAGAGACCCAGTACTTC
. . TRBJ2-7 TRBV11-2 CASSFAEGRGEQYF TGTGCCAGCAGTTTTGCAGAGGGGCGGGGCGAGCAGTACTTC
. TRBD2 TRBJ2-1 TRBV20-1 CSAPTPGLAGVSRSYNEQFF TGCAGTGCACCTACTCCCGGACTAGCGGGGGTGAGCAGGAGCTACAATGAGCAGTTCTTC